This T cell receptor (beta chain) is drawn from a study of CD8 T cells in ankylosing spondylitis. Study results and limitations: What seemed typical of ankylosing spondylitis blood was a TCR beta motif built from eight highly homologous variants. The authors reported significant enrichment of disease-linked clones in matched ankylosing spondylitis synovial fluid.

TCRdb redid the calling of the 5' RACE reads with MiXCR, one entry per CDR3 protein. The data contain approximately 92,000 distinct CDR3 sequences, roughly 9.6% of them singletons. This clonotype was found many times. The target antigen is unknown. Trimming removed 6 bases from V and 7 bases from J; junction bases left unmatched: 11. CDR3 length: 14 amino acids. Germline CDR1 is MNHNS and CDR2 is SASEGT. Material: blood, either unsorted or a sorted T cell fraction (not recorded which). This clonotype was sampled from a male donor with ankylosing spondylitis or in good health (not recorded which). The chain combines TRBV6-1 with TRBJ1-2, with 7 bases matching TRBD1. The CDR3 protein is CASSSDRVFGGYTF. The CDR3 DNA follows: TGTGCCAGCAGCAGCGACAGGGTCTTTGGTGGCTACACCTTC.